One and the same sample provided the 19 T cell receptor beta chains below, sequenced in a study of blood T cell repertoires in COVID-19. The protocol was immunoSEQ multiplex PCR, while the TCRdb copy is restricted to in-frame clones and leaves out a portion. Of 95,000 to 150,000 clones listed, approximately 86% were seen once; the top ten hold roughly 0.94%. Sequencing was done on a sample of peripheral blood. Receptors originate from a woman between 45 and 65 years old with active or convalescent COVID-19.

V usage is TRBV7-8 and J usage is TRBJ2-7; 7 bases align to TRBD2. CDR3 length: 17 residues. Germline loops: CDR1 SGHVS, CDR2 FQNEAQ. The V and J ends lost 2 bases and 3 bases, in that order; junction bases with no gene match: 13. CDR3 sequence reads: CASSLSGGSISFYEQYF. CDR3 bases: TGTGCCAGCAGCTTATCAGGCGGGAGCATATCCTTCTACGAGCAGTACTTC.

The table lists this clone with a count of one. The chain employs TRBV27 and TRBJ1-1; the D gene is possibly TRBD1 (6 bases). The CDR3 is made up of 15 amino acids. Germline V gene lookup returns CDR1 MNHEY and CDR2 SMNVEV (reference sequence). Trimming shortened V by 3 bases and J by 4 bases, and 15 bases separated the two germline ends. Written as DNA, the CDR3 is TGTGCCAGCAGTTTCTTTGGGGAAGGGGGCACTGAAGCTTTCTTT. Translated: CASSFFGEGGTEAFF.

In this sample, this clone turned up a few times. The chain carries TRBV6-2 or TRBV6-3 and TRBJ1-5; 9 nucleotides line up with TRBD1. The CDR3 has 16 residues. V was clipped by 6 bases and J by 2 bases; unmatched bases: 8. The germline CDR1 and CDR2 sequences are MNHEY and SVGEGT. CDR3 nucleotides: TGTGCCAGCAGCTCGGTAAGGACAGGGGGCAATCAGCCCCAGCATTTT. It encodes CASSSVRTGGNQPQHF.

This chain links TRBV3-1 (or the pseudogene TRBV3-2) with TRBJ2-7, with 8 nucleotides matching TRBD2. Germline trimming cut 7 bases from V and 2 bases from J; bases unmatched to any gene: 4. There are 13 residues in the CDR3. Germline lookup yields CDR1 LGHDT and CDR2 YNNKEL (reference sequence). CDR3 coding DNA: TGTGCCAGCACTCAGCGGGGGACCTACGAGCAGTACTTC. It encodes CASTQRGTYEQYF.

CDR3 coding DNA: TGTGCCAGCAGTAAGCCCTTTACAGGGGGCTTCTACAATGAGCAGTTCTTC. It is translated as CASSKPFTGGFYNEQFF. The chain has TRBV6-2 or TRBV6-3 and TRBJ2-1, with 9 bases matching TRBD1. V gave up 5 bases and J gave up 3 bases; unmatched junction bases: 11. Germline V gene data show CDR1 as MNHEY and CDR2 as SVGEGT. The length of the CDR3 is 17 residues.

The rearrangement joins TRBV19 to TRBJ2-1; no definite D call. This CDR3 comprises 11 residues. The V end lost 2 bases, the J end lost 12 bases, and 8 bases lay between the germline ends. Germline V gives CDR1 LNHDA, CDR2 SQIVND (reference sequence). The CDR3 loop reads CASSIFSRQFF. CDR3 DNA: TGTGCCAGTAGTATATTCTCCCGGCAGTTCTTC.

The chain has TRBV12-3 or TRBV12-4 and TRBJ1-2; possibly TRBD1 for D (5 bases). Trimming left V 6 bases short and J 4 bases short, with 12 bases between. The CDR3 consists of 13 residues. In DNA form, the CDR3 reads TGTGCCAGCAGCGAGACAGTCCTCTATGGCTACACCTTC. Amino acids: CASSETVLYGYTF.

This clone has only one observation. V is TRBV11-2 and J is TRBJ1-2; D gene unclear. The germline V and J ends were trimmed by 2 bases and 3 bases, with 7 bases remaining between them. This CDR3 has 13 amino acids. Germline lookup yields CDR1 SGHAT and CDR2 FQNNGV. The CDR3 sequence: CASSLSGDYGYTF. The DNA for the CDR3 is TGTGCCAGCAGCTTATCGGGAGACTATGGCTACACCTTC. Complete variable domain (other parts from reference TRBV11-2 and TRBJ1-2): EAGVAQSPRYKIIEKRQSVAFWCNPISGHATLYWYQQILGQGPKLLIQFQNNGVVDDSQLPKDRFSAERLKGVDSTLKIQPAKLEDSAVYLCASSLSGDYGYTFGSGTRLTVV.

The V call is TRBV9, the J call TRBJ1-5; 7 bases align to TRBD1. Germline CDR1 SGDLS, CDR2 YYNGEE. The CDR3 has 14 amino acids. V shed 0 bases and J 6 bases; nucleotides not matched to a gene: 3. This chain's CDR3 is CASSVGTGGQPQHF. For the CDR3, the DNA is TGTGCCAGCAGCGTAGGGACAGGCGGTCAGCCCCAGCATTTT.

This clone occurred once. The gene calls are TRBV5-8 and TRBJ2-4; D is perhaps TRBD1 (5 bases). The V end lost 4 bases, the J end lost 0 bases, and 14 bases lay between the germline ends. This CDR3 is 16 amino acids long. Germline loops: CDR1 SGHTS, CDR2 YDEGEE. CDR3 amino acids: CASSPRQNLAKNIQYF. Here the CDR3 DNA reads TGTGCCAGCAGCCCACGACAGAATCTAGCCAAAAACATTCAGTACTTC.

CDR3 bases: TGTGCCAGCAGCCTCAGAGCTGGGACACTGGTAGTGAGCTCCTACGAGCAGTACTTC. Translation gives CASSLRAGTLVVSSYEQYF. The chain employs TRBV11-2 and TRBJ2-7, with D perhaps TRBD1 (6 bases). The CDR3 spans 19 residues. The germline V and J ends were trimmed by 5 bases and 0 bases, with 26 bases remaining between them. In germline, CDR1 is SGHAT, CDR2 FQNNGV.

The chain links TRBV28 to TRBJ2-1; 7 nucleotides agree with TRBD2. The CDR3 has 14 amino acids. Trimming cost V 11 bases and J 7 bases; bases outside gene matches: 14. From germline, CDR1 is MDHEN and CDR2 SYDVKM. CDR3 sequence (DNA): TGTGCCCACAGCTGGGGGAGGGCTTTGAATGAGCAGTTCTTC. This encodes CAHSWGRALNEQFF.

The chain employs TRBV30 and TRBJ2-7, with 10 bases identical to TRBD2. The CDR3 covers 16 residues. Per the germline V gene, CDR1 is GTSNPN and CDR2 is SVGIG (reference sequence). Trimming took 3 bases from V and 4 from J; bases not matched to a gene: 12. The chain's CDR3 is CAWRGLALFSPYEQYF. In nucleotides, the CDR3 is TGTGCCTGGAGGGGACTAGCGCTTTTTAGTCCTTACGAGCAGTACTTC.

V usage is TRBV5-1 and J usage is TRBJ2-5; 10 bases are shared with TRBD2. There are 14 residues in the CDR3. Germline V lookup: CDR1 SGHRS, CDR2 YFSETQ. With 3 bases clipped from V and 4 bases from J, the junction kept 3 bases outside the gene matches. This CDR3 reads CASSYSGRGETQYF. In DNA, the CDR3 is TGCGCCAGCAGCTACAGCGGGAGGGGAGAGACCCAGTACTTC.

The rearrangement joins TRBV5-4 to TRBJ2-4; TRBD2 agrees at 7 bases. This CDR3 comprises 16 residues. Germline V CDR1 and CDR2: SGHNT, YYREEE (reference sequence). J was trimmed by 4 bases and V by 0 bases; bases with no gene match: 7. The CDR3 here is CASSLGGGSVKNIQYF. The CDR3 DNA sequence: TGTGCCAGCAGCTTGGGAGGCGGGAGTGTGAAAAACATTCAGTACTTC.

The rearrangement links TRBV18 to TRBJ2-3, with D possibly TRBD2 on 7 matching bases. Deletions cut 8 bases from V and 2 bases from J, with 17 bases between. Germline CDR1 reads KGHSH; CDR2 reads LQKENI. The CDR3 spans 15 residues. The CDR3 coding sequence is TGTGCCAGCCAAGGTGGCGGGGGCAACACAGATACGCAGTATTTT. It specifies CASQGGGGNTDTQYF. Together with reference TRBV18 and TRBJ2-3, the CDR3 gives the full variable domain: NAGVMQNPRHLVRRRGQEARLRCSPMKGHSHVYWYRQLPEEGLKFMVYLQKENIIDESGMPKERFSAEFPKEGPSILRIQQVVRGDSAAYFCASQGGGGNTDTQYFGPGTRLTVL.

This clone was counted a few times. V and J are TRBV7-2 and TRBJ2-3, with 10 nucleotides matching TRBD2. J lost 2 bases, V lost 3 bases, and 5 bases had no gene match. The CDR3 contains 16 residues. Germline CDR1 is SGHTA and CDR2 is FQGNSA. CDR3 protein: CASSFSSGRDTDTQYF. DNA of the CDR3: TGTGCCAGCAGCTTCTCAAGCGGGAGGGACACAGATACGCAGTATTTT.

This CDR3 reads CATSDLKGEQYF. The DNA of the CDR3 is TGTGCCACCAGTGATTTGAAGGGGGAGCAGTACTTC. The V and J genes are TRBV24-1 and TRBJ2-7; D possibly corresponds to TRBD1 (5 bases). The germline CDR1 and CDR2 sequences are KGHDR and SFDVKD. With 0 bases removed from V and 7 bases from J, the gap between germline ends came to 6 bases. The CDR3 is 12 residues long.

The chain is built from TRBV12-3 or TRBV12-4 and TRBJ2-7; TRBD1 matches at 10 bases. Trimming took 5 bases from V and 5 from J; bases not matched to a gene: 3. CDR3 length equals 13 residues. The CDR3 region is CASSRDRGHEQYF. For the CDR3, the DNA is TGTGCCAGCAGTCGGGACAGGGGCCACGAGCAGTACTTC.